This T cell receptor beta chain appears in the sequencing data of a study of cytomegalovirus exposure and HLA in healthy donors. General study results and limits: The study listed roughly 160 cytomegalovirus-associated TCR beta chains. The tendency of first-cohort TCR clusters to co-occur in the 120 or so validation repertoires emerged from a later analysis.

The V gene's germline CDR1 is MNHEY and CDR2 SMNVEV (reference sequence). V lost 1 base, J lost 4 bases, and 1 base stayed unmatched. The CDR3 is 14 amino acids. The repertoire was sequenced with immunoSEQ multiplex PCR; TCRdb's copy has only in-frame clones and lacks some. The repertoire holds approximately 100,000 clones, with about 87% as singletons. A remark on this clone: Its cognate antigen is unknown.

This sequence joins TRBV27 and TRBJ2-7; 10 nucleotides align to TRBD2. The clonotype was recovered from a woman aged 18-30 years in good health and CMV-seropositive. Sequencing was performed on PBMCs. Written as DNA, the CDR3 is TGTGCCAGCAGTTTATTAGCGGGGGGTTACGAGCAGTACTTC. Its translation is CASSLLAGGYEQYF.